The sequence of this T cell receptor (beta chain) was determined in a study of shared clonotypes between healthy human individuals. Findings of the study overall: Depth was large, yet rarefaction showed that sorted-subset sequencing was incomplete. Unshared clonotypes carried lower generation probabilities than those common to all four donors.

Only one count was recorded for this clone. Its antigen is still unknown. As processed by the authors: In the immunoSEQ data, sequences were junction-only and lacked quality scores, so filtering differed. Assay: immunoSEQ multiplex PCR; the TCRdb copy retains only in-frame clones and omits some. V, J and clone size derive from that table, while D and trimming were established from the DNA sequence. The sample carries 1.4 million to 1.5 million clones, approximately 97% recorded once. Germline-derived CDR1 and CDR2 are SGHNT and YENEEA. This CDR3 region has 17 residues. Trimming took 4 bases from V and 0 from J, leaving 16 bases between them.

The source is a man under 40 in good health. V gene TRBV11-3 combines with J gene TRBJ2-1, with D perhaps assigned TRBD1 or TRBD2 (5 bases each). Material: naive CD4+ T cells sorted from blood. This sample's subset: CD45RA+ positively selected. CDR3 nucleotide sequence: TGTGCCAGCAGCTCCTCGGGGCCCTCGGCCTCCTACAATGAGCAGTTCTTC. Translation: CASSSSGPSASYNEQFF.